Listed below are T cell receptor beta chains from one sample, sequenced in a study of T cells in Graves' hyperthyroidism and ophthalmopathy. TCRdb ran MiXCR on the multiplex PCR reads and lists one entry per CDR3 protein. The sample contains about 200,000 distinct CDR3 sequences, about 17% of which appear only once. Sequencing was carried out using blood. Receptors were obtained from a woman between 50 and 59 years old with Graves' hyperthyroidism. CDR3s include the opening cysteine and the closing phenylalanine or tryptophan. D genes are given only for firm matches. Expanded clones are given a class, and other clones once, few, many or no size at all.

V,D,J,size,CDR3,DNA
TRBV28,NA,TRBJ1-6,NA,CASRVGHHNNSPLHF,TGTGCCAGCAGAGTCGGACACCATAATAATTCACCCCTCCACTTT
TRBV11-2,NA,TRBJ2-5,many,CASTTQGLQGSETQYF,TGTGCCAGCACCACCCAGGGACTGCAGGGAAGCGAGACCCAGTACTTC
TRBV7-8,NA,TRBJ2-1,NA,CASSLMANEQFF,TGTGCCAGCAGCTTAATGGCCAATGAGCAGTTCTTC
TRBV5-8,NA,TRBJ1-1,many,CASSLVAELTEAFF,TGTGCCAGCAGCTTGGTTGCAGAACTCACTGAAGCTTTCTTT
TRBV7-2,TRBD2,TRBJ2-1,many,CASSPHPSGRNNEQFF,TGTGCCAGCAGCCCTCACCCTAGCGGGAGAAACAATGAGCAGTTCTTC
TRBV20-1,NA,TRBJ2-5,many,CSARPGTRQETQYF,TGCAGTGCTAGACCCGGGACACGACAAGAGACCCAGTACTTC
TRBV18,NA,TRBJ2-3,many,CASSPEADTQYF,TGTGCCAGCTCACCAGAGGCAGATACGCAGTATTTT
TRBV12-3/TRBV12-4,TRBD1,TRBJ1-4,many,CASSYGTGPGEKLFF,TGTGCCAGCAGTTACGGGACAGGGCCGGGTGAAAAACTGTTTTTT
TRBV7-3,TRBD2,TRBJ2-5,few,CASSKLAGGETQYF,TGTGCCAGCAGCAAACTAGCGGGAGGAGAGACCCAGTACTTC
TRBV27,NA,TRBJ2-7,many,CASSYQTGRYSYEQYF,TGTGCCAGCAGTTACCAGACAGGACGTTACTCCTACGAGCAGTACTTC
TRBV5-6,NA,TRBJ2-1,many,CASSLRAYNEQFF,TGTGCCAGCAGCTTGCGAGCCTACAATGAGCAGTTCTTC
TRBV28,TRBD2,TRBJ2-1,few,CASSSTSGRGTYNEQFF,TGTGCCAGCAGTTCAACTAGCGGGAGGGGAACTTACAATGAGCAGTTCTTC